This T cell receptor beta chain was recorded in a study of T cell clonotyping in hematopoietic cell transplantation. Sequencing was performed with immunoSEQ multiplex PCR; in TCRdb, only in-frame clones are kept and a portion is missing. The sample lists about 38,000 clones, 85% to 95% occurring once. The germline CDR1 and CDR2 sequences are SNHLY and FYNNEI. The J segment lost 4 bases and the V segment lost 11 bases, leaving 4 bases of the junction unmatched. The CDR3 spans 14 residues. Time point here: recipient sample about 28 days before transplant, after cytoreduction. The chain combines TRBV2 with TRBJ2-6; 11 bases match TRBD1. The sequencing used peripheral blood mononuclear cells, collected before stem cell transplant. This TCR derives from a man aged 35-49 years with chronic myeloid leukemia. Some clones in this sample may be carry-over from other donors' samples. CDR3 nucleotides: TGTGCCGGGGGACAGGGGGTCGGGGCCAACGTCCTGACTTTC. Translated, it gives CAGGQGVGANVLTF.